The 17 T cell receptor beta chains reported below all come from one sample, sequenced in a study of shared clonotypes between healthy human individuals. Sequenced by immunoSEQ multiplex PCR; TCRdb stores in-frame clones only, minus some. Here the sample spans approximately 2.4 million clones, 90% to 97% being singletons. Sequencing used naive CD4+ T cells sorted from blood. Subset denoted: CD45RA+ positively selected. The receptors originated from a man between 18 and 29 years old in good health.

The chain combines TRBV5-4 with TRBJ2-1; 10 bases line up with TRBD1. From germline, CDR1 is SGHNT and CDR2 YYREEE (reference sequence). The CDR3 is 14 residues long. Trimming cost V 3 bases and J 6 bases; bases outside gene matches: 3. For the CDR3, the DNA is TGTGCCAGCAGCTCCGGACAGGGGGTCAATGAGCAGTTCTTC. Protein product: CASSSGQGVNEQFF. Complete variable domain (other parts from reference TRBV5-4 and TRBJ2-1): ETGVTQSPTHLIKTRGQQVTLRCSSQSGHNTVSWYQQALGQGPQFIFQYYREEENGRGNFPPRFSGLQFPNYSSELNVNALELDDSALYLCASSSGQGVNEQFFGPGTRLTVL.

V gene TRBV6-1 combines with J gene TRBJ1-3; D is unresolved. The CDR3 spans 12 residues. The V gene's germline CDR1 is MNHNS and CDR2 SASEGT. V was trimmed by 7 bases and J by 0 bases, leaving 4 bases between them. CDR3 sequence (DNA): TGTGCCAGCACGAGCTCTGGAAACACCATATATTTT. Amino acids: CASTSSGNTIYF.

Details on this clone: Other DNA sequences in the sample encode the same CDR3. As DNA, the CDR3 is TGTGCCATCAGTGATTCGGGACAGCAAGAGACCCAGTACTTC. Its protein product is CAISDSGQQETQYF. V usage is TRBV10-3 and J usage is TRBJ2-5; 7 nucleotides agree with TRBD1. V lost 3 bases, J lost 2 bases, and 3 bases stayed unmatched. The CDR3 consists of 14 residues. Germline CDR1 reads ENHRY; CDR2 reads SYGVKD.

The chain has TRBV10-3 and TRBJ2-1, with D possibly matching TRBD1 (6 bases). Germline V gene sequence: CDR1 ENHRY, CDR2 SYGVKD. The CDR3 totals 13 residues. V was clipped by 8 bases and J by 2 bases, with 10 bases between them. The CDR3 bases are TGTGCCATCGGGGACATCCCCTACAATGAGCAGTTCTTC. Translated, it gives CAIGDIPYNEQFF.

The rearrangement links TRBV28 to TRBJ2-1; D is ambiguous. V was trimmed by 0 bases and J by 7 bases, leaving 7 bases between them. The CDR3 is made up of 13 amino acids. CDR1 MDHEN and CDR2 SYDVKM come from the germline V gene. The CDR3 DNA follows: TGTGCCAGCAGTTTATGGCACCAAAATGAGCAGTTCTTC. This codes for CASSLWHQNEQFF. Full variable domain (rest looked up from reference TRBV28 and TRBJ2-1): DVKVTQSSRYLVKRTGEKVFLECVQDMDHENMFWYRQDPGLGLRLIYFSYDVKMKEKGDIPEGYSVSREKKERFSLILESASTNQTSMYLCASSLWHQNEQFFGPGTRLTVL.

This clone was seen once. CDR3 residues: CASSLIRGGSYNSPLHF. In DNA, the CDR3 is TGTGCCAGCAGCCTCATCAGGGGAGGCTCCTATAATTCACCCCTCCACTTT. The chain employs TRBV5-8 and TRBJ1-6, with D tentatively TRBD1 (6 bases). The CDR3 is 17 amino acids. The V end lost 4 bases, the J end lost 0 bases, and 14 bases lay between the germline ends. Germline CDR1 SGHTS, CDR2 YDEGEE.

The rearrangement uses TRBV5-1 and TRBJ2-2, with D unclear. CDR1 is SGHRS, CDR2 YFSETQ, per germline. The CDR3 is made up of 14 amino acids. V was shortened by 7 bases and J by 4 bases, with 14 bases between the two germline ends. CDR3 DNA: TGCGCCAGCGGCTCTTTCGTAGGCACCGGGGAGCTGTTTTTT. Its protein is CASGSFVGTGELFF.

This clone has only one observation. V usage is TRBV7-8 and J usage is TRBJ2-5; 7 bases are shared with TRBD1. V was pared by 0 bases and J by 5 bases, with 15 bases of the junction left unmatched. Germline V CDR1 and CDR2: SGHVS, FQNEAQ. The CDR3 totals 18 residues. CDR3 bases: TGTGCCAGCAGCTTAGCATCCCGGACAGGCCGAGGGTTGGAGACCCAGTACTTC. Translated: CASSLASRTGRGLETQYF.

The gene calls are TRBV5-1 and TRBJ1-1; 8 nucleotides align to TRBD1. The CDR3 consists of 13 residues. With V trimmed by 4 bases and J by 6 bases, 5 bases remained unmatched. CDR1 is SGHRS and CDR2 is YFSETQ in the germline V gene. The CDR3 loop reads CASSVGTGSEAFF. CDR3 nucleotides: TGCGCCAGCAGCGTCGGGACAGGCTCTGAAGCTTTCTTT.

DNA of the CDR3: TGTGCCAGCAGTGGCCTGGAGGGACAGACCCGCGAGCAGTACTTC. It translates to CASSGLEGQTREQYF. V gene TRBV6-1 combines with J gene TRBJ2-7; perhaps TRBD1 as D (7 bases). Germline-derived CDR1 and CDR2 are MNHNS and SASEGT. The length of the CDR3 is 15 residues. Trimming removed 4 bases from V and 6 bases from J, with 19 bases in between.

V gene TRBV28 combines with J gene TRBJ1-2; D ambiguous. Between the trimmed V and J ends, which lost 4 bases and 6 bases, there was a span of 18 bases. CDR3 length equals 15 residues. Germline values: CDR1 MDHEN, CDR2 SYDVKM. CDR3 nucleotide sequence: TGTGCCAGCAGTTCATACACGTTTTTGTACGATGGCTACACCTTC. Translated: CASSSYTFLYDGYTF.

Only one count was recorded for this clone. The chain is built from TRBV6-6 and TRBJ2-4, with D hard to call. The CDR3 runs 13 residues. Per germline, CDR1 MNHNY and CDR2 SVGAGI (reference sequence). Trimming took off 7 bases at V and 0 bases at J, with 7 bases between the two ends. This CDR3 is CASTQVAKNIQYF. CDR3 nucleotide sequence: TGTGCCAGCACCCAGGTAGCCAAAAACATTCAGTACTTC.

The chain links TRBV11-2 to TRBJ2-7; either TRBD1 or TRBD2 may supply D (5 bases each). CDR3 length equals 14 residues. The V end lost 2 bases, the J end lost 5 bases, and 13 bases lay between the germline ends. Germline CDR1 SGHAT, CDR2 FQNNGV. Here the CDR3 DNA reads TGTGCCAGCAGCTTATCTAGAGGGGTCGACGAGCAGTACTTC. This gives the protein CASSLSRGVDEQYF.

The V call is TRBV5-1, the J call TRBJ1-3; D is unclear. The V gene lost 0 bases and the J gene lost 2 bases, with 6 bases spanning the gap. This CDR3 has 14 amino acids. The germline V gene encodes CDR1 SGHRS and CDR2 YFSETQ. CDR3 in amino acids: CASSLDPAGNTIYF. DNA of the CDR3: TGCGCCAGCAGCTTGGACCCTGCTGGAAACACCATATATTTT.

CDR3 nucleotides: TGTGCCAGCAGCTTAATTGGCGCCCGGGGGACAGATACGCAGTATTTT. Residues: CASSLIGARGTDTQYF. The chain joins TRBV7-2 to TRBJ2-3; possible D gene TRBD2, 6 bases. The germline CDR1 and CDR2 sequences are SGHTA and FQGNSA. V dropped 2 bases and J dropped 3 bases, with 15 bases sitting between them. This CDR3 has 16 residues.

The chain has TRBV6-5 and TRBJ1-4; D unresolved. The CDR3 totals 12 residues. From germline, CDR1 is MNHEY and CDR2 SVGAGI. With 5 bases removed from V and 10 bases from J, the gap between germline ends came to 11 bases. The CDR3 protein is CASSIPWGKLFF. The CDR3, as DNA: TGTGCCAGCAGTATCCCGTGGGGAAAACTGTTTTTT.

This chain joins TRBV11-2 and TRBJ1-1; D unresolved. The CDR3 extends over 12 amino acids. Trimming took 1 base from V and 8 from J, leaving 8 bases between them. CDR1 and CDR2 from the germline V gene are SGHAT and FQNNGV. The CDR3 DNA reads as TGTGCCAGCAGCTTAGGTATCGGCGAAGCTTTCTTT. It yields the protein CASSLGIGEAFF.